These T cell receptor beta chains were read from a single sample in a study of blood T cell repertoires in COVID-19. Method: immunoSEQ multiplex PCR; TCRdb's copy keeps in-frame clones and lacks some. Of approximately 82,000 clones in the sample, 80% to 90% were seen once. The sequenced sample was peripheral blood. The receptor source for this set is a woman in her fifties or sixties with acute or convalescent COVID-19. Both conserved end residues are part of each CDR3. D genes are given only for firm matches. Clone size is given for some rows only: seen once, a few or many times, or a class if the clone is expanded.

cdr3_aa: CASSRDRGTQYF
cdr3_nt: TGTGCCAGCAGCCGGGACAGGGGTACGCAGTATTTT
j_call: TRBJ2-3
d_call: TRBD1
v_call: TRBV3-1/TRBV3-2
clone_size: -

cdr3_aa: CATRMTGKWGLDGYTF
cdr3_nt: TGTGCCACCAGGATGACAGGGAAATGGGGTCTGGATGGCTACACCTTC
j_call: TRBJ1-2
d_call: TRBD1
v_call: TRBV24-1
clone_size: -

cdr3_aa: CASSQPTGVSRAKNIQYF
cdr3_nt: TGTGCCAGCAGTCAACCGACAGGGGTCAGTCGAGCCAAAAACATTCAGTACTTC
j_call: TRBJ2-4
d_call: TRBD1
v_call: TRBV6-6
clone_size: -

cdr3_aa: CASSWGGRGTGETQYF
cdr3_nt: TGCGCCAGCAGCTGGGGGGGCCGGGGTACCGGAGAGACCCAGTACTTC
j_call: TRBJ2-5
d_call: -
v_call: TRBV5-1
clone_size: -

cdr3_aa: CASSWDRADTIYF
cdr3_nt: TGTGCCAGCAGCTGGGACAGGGCGGACACCATATATTTT
j_call: TRBJ1-3
d_call: TRBD1
v_call: TRBV11-3
clone_size: -

cdr3_aa: CASSRGQTNYGYTF
cdr3_nt: TGTGCCAGCAGCCGAGGACAGACTAACTATGGCTACACCTTC
j_call: TRBJ1-2
d_call: -
v_call: TRBV7-6
clone_size: -

cdr3_aa: CASSQEAGTNYGYTF
cdr3_nt: TGTGCCAGCAGCCAAGAAGCAGGTACCAACTATGGCTACACCTTC
j_call: TRBJ1-2
d_call: -
v_call: TRBV14
clone_size: -

cdr3_aa: CASSVAPLSSGNTIYF
cdr3_nt: TGTGCCAGCAGCGTAGCACCCCTTAGCTCTGGAAACACCATATATTTT
j_call: TRBJ1-3
d_call: -
v_call: TRBV9
clone_size: -

cdr3_aa: CAINPTGGGNEQYF
cdr3_nt: TGTGCCATCAACCCCACAGGGGGCGGCAACGAGCAGTACTTC
j_call: TRBJ2-7
d_call: TRBD1
v_call: TRBV10-3
clone_size: -

cdr3_aa: CASRLDWNYGYTF
cdr3_nt: TGCGCCAGCAGACTGGACTGGAACTATGGCTACACCTTC
j_call: TRBJ1-2
d_call: -
v_call: TRBV5-1
clone_size: -

cdr3_aa: CASSHGRGTYNEQFF
cdr3_nt: TGTGCCAGCAGCCACGGGCGGGGCACCTACAATGAGCAGTTCTTC
j_call: TRBJ2-1
d_call: -
v_call: TRBV11-3
clone_size: -

cdr3_aa: CATGPSPGYTIYF
cdr3_nt: TGTGCCACCGGACCATCTCCAGGGTACACCATATATTTT
j_call: TRBJ1-3
d_call: -
v_call: TRBV9
clone_size: once

cdr3_aa: CAISLQGGYGYTF
cdr3_nt: TGTGCCATCAGCCTACAGGGGGGCTATGGCTACACCTTC
j_call: TRBJ1-2
d_call: TRBD1
v_call: TRBV10-3
clone_size: -

cdr3_aa: CASGPPRQGRNEQFF
cdr3_nt: TGTGCCAGCGGGCCTCCAAGACAGGGAAGAAATGAGCAGTTCTTC
j_call: TRBJ2-1
d_call: TRBD1
v_call: TRBV5-4
clone_size: -

cdr3_aa: CASRDSGGSGAFF
cdr3_nt: TGTGCCAGCAGGGATTCGGGGGGCTCTGGAGCTTTCTTT
j_call: TRBJ1-1
d_call: -
v_call: TRBV6-5
clone_size: once

cdr3_aa: CASSLTGTPYNEQFF
cdr3_nt: TGTGCCAGCAGCTTAACGGGAACCCCCTACAATGAGCAGTTCTTC
j_call: TRBJ2-1
d_call: -
v_call: TRBV7-2
clone_size: -

cdr3_aa: CASSQTPWGRQGHPLRNSNQPQHF
cdr3_nt: TGCGCCAGCAGTCAAACCCCATGGGGAAGACAGGGCCACCCCCTACGGAATAGCAATCAGCCCCAGCATTTT
j_call: TRBJ1-5
d_call: TRBD1
v_call: TRBV23-1
clone_size: -

cdr3_aa: CASSSTWNEQFF
cdr3_nt: TGTGCCAGCAGCTCAACTTGGAATGAGCAGTTCTTC
j_call: TRBJ2-1
d_call: -
v_call: TRBV7-6
clone_size: -

cdr3_aa: CASSARGGGARADEQFF
cdr3_nt: TGTGCCAGCAGCGCTAGAGGCGGGGGGGCGCGAGCGGATGAGCAGTTCTTC
j_call: TRBJ2-1
d_call: TRBD2
v_call: TRBV6-4
clone_size: once

cdr3_aa: CATSDLGLAGDNEQFF
cdr3_nt: TGTGCCACCAGTGATTTGGGGCTAGCGGGAGACAATGAGCAGTTCTTC
j_call: TRBJ2-1
d_call: TRBD2
v_call: TRBV24-1
clone_size: -

cdr3_aa: CASSLSSVNYGYTF
cdr3_nt: TGCGCCAGCAGCTTGTCATCGGTAAACTATGGCTACACCTTC
j_call: TRBJ1-2
d_call: -
v_call: TRBV5-1
clone_size: -

cdr3_aa: CAISETDTGELFF
cdr3_nt: TGTGCCATCAGTGAGACTGACACCGGGGAGCTGTTTTTT
j_call: TRBJ2-2
d_call: -
v_call: TRBV10-3
clone_size: -

cdr3_aa: CASSAGAGGLQPQHF
cdr3_nt: TGCGCCAGCAGCGCCGGGGCAGGGGGCCTTCAGCCCCAGCATTTT
j_call: TRBJ1-5
d_call: TRBD1
v_call: TRBV5-1
clone_size: -

cdr3_aa: CASSLGVPPGGFSNQPQHF
cdr3_nt: TGTGCCAGCAGCCTAGGGGTTCCCCCAGGGGGTTTTAGCAATCAGCCCCAGCATTTT
j_call: TRBJ1-5
d_call: TRBD1
v_call: TRBV7-3
clone_size: medium-sized

cdr3_aa: CASSLAPGGGYEQYF
cdr3_nt: TGTGCCAGCAGCTTAGCGCCGGGAGGGGGATACGAGCAGTACTTC
j_call: TRBJ2-7
d_call: TRBD2
v_call: TRBV7-8
clone_size: -

cdr3_aa: CASSPGVVNQPQHF
cdr3_nt: TGTGCCAGCAGCCCGGGGGTAGTCAATCAGCCCCAGCATTTT
j_call: TRBJ1-5
d_call: -
v_call: TRBV7-2
clone_size: -

cdr3_aa: CASSSTGPNTGELFF
cdr3_nt: TGTGCCAGCAGCTCGACAGGGCCGAACACCGGGGAGCTGTTTTTT
j_call: TRBJ2-2
d_call: TRBD1
v_call: TRBV11-3
clone_size: -

cdr3_aa: CASSATGFTDTQYF
cdr3_nt: TGTGCCAGCAGTGCTACAGGTTTCACAGATACGCAGTATTTT
j_call: TRBJ2-3
d_call: -
v_call: TRBV6-2/TRBV6-3
clone_size: -

cdr3_aa: CASSLSQREPAGELFF
cdr3_nt: TGTGCCAGCAGCTTATCGCAACGGGAGCCTGCCGGGGAGCTGTTTTTT
j_call: TRBJ2-2
d_call: -
v_call: TRBV7-9
clone_size: -

cdr3_aa: CASSTGRATNEKLFF
cdr3_nt: TGTGCCAGCAGCACCGGGAGGGCAACTAATGAAAAACTGTTTTTT
j_call: TRBJ1-4
d_call: -
v_call: TRBV7-6
clone_size: -

cdr3_aa: CASSQGQQVSPLHF
cdr3_nt: TGCGCCAGCAGTCAAGGACAGCAGGTTTCACCCCTCCACTTT
j_call: TRBJ1-6
d_call: -
v_call: TRBV5-1
clone_size: -

cdr3_aa: CAWRVPGDKQFF
cdr3_nt: TGTGCCTGGAGGGTTCCCGGGGACAAGCAGTTCTTC
j_call: TRBJ2-1
d_call: -
v_call: TRBV30
clone_size: -

cdr3_aa: CASSIKGSNSPLHF
cdr3_nt: TGTGCCAGTAGTATTAAAGGGAGCAATTCACCCCTCCACTTT
j_call: TRBJ1-6
d_call: -
v_call: TRBV19
clone_size: -

cdr3_aa: CASSPTSGVSYEQYF
cdr3_nt: TGTGCCAGCAGCCCGACTAGCGGAGTCTCCTACGAGCAGTACTTC
j_call: TRBJ2-7
d_call: TRBD2
v_call: TRBV7-2
clone_size: -

cdr3_aa: CASSNRGQASSYEQYF
cdr3_nt: TGCGCCAGCAGCAACAGAGGACAGGCAAGCTCCTACGAGCAGTACTTC
j_call: TRBJ2-7
d_call: TRBD1
v_call: TRBV5-1
clone_size: -

cdr3_aa: CASTQSVGGNAFF
cdr3_nt: TGTGCCAGCACCCAGAGTGTAGGAGGGAACGCTTTCTTT
j_call: TRBJ1-1
d_call: -
v_call: TRBV6-5
clone_size: -

cdr3_aa: CASRRASGSSYEQYF
cdr3_nt: TGTGCCAGCCGTCGGGCTAGCGGGAGCTCCTACGAGCAGTACTTC
j_call: TRBJ2-7
d_call: TRBD2
v_call: TRBV3-1/TRBV3-2
clone_size: once

cdr3_aa: CASGSTGRGQYF
cdr3_nt: TGTGCCAGCGGCTCGACAGGACGGGGACAGTATTTT
j_call: TRBJ2-3
d_call: -
v_call: TRBV25-1
clone_size: -

cdr3_aa: CATGGSSGEQFF
cdr3_nt: TGTGCCACGGGCGGGAGCTCGGGTGAGCAGTTCTTC
j_call: TRBJ2-1
d_call: TRBD2
v_call: TRBV24-1
clone_size: -

cdr3_aa: CASSLSGILYNEQFF
cdr3_nt: TGTGCCAGCAGCCTTAGCGGGATTCTTTACAATGAGCAGTTCTTC
j_call: TRBJ2-1
d_call: TRBD2
v_call: TRBV6-4
clone_size: -

cdr3_aa: CASSDRGSNQPQHF
cdr3_nt: TGCGCCAGCAGTGATCGGGGGAGCAATCAGCCCCAGCATTTT
j_call: TRBJ1-5
d_call: -
v_call: TRBV10-1
clone_size: few

cdr3_aa: CASSIRTDSNQPQHF
cdr3_nt: TGTGCCAGTAGTATACGGACAGATAGCAATCAGCCCCAGCATTTT
j_call: TRBJ1-5
d_call: -
v_call: TRBV19
clone_size: once

cdr3_aa: CASSPRQGNYGYTF
cdr3_nt: TGTGCCAGCAGCCCAAGACAGGGAAACTATGGCTACACCTTC
j_call: TRBJ1-2
d_call: TRBD1
v_call: TRBV27
clone_size: -

cdr3_aa: CASSGRQGRTDTQYF
cdr3_nt: TGCGCCAGCAGCGGACGACAGGGGCGCACAGATACGCAGTATTTT
j_call: TRBJ2-3
d_call: TRBD1
v_call: TRBV5-1
clone_size: -

cdr3_aa: CASIRQPGDTEAFF
cdr3_nt: TGCGCCAGCATCCGACAGCCTGGGGACACTGAAGCTTTCTTT
j_call: TRBJ1-1
d_call: -
v_call: TRBV5-1
clone_size: -

cdr3_aa: CASSLARGRSTEAFF
cdr3_nt: TGTGCCAGCAGCCTCGCGCGGGGACGGTCCACTGAAGCTTTCTTT
j_call: TRBJ1-1
d_call: -
v_call: TRBV5-6
clone_size: -

cdr3_aa: CASSNWGMNTEAFF
cdr3_nt: TGTGCCAGCAGTAACTGGGGCATGAACACTGAAGCTTTCTTT
j_call: TRBJ1-1
d_call: -
v_call: TRBV6-2/TRBV6-3
clone_size: -

cdr3_aa: CASSVNLPGGGPYEQYF
cdr3_nt: TGTGCCAGCAGCGTCAACCTTCCAGGGGGTGGCCCCTACGAGCAGTACTTC
j_call: TRBJ2-7
d_call: TRBD1
v_call: TRBV11-2
clone_size: -

cdr3_aa: CASNSDRASYEQYF
cdr3_nt: TGCGCCAGCAATTCGGACAGGGCCTCCTACGAGCAGTACTTC
j_call: TRBJ2-7
d_call: TRBD1
v_call: TRBV5-1
clone_size: once

cdr3_aa: CSARLAFGYTF
cdr3_nt: TGCAGTGCTAGGTTGGCTTTTGGCTACACCTTC
j_call: TRBJ1-2
d_call: -
v_call: TRBV20-1
clone_size: once

cdr3_aa: CASRRGNNEQFF
cdr3_nt: TGTGCCAGCCGACGGGGGAATAATGAGCAGTTCTTC
j_call: TRBJ2-1
d_call: -
v_call: TRBV3-1/TRBV3-2
clone_size: -

cdr3_aa: CASIAGGGTDTQYF
cdr3_nt: TGTGCCAGTATAGCGGGGGGGGGCACAGATACGCAGTATTTT
j_call: TRBJ2-3
d_call: TRBD2
v_call: TRBV19
clone_size: -

cdr3_aa: CASSPGVSRLYGYTF
cdr3_nt: TGTGCCAGCAGCCCCGGGGTCAGCCGTCTCTATGGCTACACCTTC
j_call: TRBJ1-2
d_call: -
v_call: TRBV3-1/TRBV3-2
clone_size: -

cdr3_aa: CASSVTEQYF
cdr3_nt: TGTGCCAGCAGTGTGACAGAGCAGTACTTC
j_call: TRBJ2-7
d_call: -
v_call: TRBV2
clone_size: -

cdr3_aa: CATPGGGTTSGNTIYF
cdr3_nt: TGTGCCACCCCGGGGGGAGGGACAACCTCTGGAAACACCATATATTTT
j_call: TRBJ1-3
d_call: -
v_call: TRBV19
clone_size: -